One and the same sample provided the 3 T cell receptor beta chains below, sequenced in a study of T cell repertoires in cytomegalovirus infection. TCRdb re-called the reads through MiXCR, storing one row per CDR3 protein. Here the sample spans hundreds of thousands of distinct CDR3 sequences, 17% being singletons. The sequenced sample consisted of PBMCs. These receptors all stem from a human donor in good health (CMV status not recorded). Some clones in this sample may be carry-over from other donors' samples.

There are many counts of this clonotype. The rearrangement links TRBV11-3 to TRBJ2-7; 11 positions match TRBD2. Per the germline V gene, CDR1 is SGHNT and CDR2 is YENEEA. The CDR3 extends over 16 amino acids. With 7 bases clipped from V and 4 bases from J, the junction kept 12 bases outside the gene matches. The CDR3 sequence: CASTSPGLAEPYEQYF. CDR3 nucleotides: TGTGCCAGCACCTCGCCGGGACTAGCGGAACCGTACGAGCAGTACTTC.

This clonotype was picked up many times. The rearrangement uses TRBV7-2 and TRBJ1-3; D unresolved. The CDR3 has 14 residues. Trimming stripped 8 bases from V and 1 base from J, with 12 bases between. Germline assignment: CDR1 SGHTA and CDR2 FQGNSA. The CDR3 region is CASASGGSGNTIYF. CDR3 nucleotides: TGTGCCAGCGCTTCCGGCGGGTCTGGAAACACCATATATTTT. Using reference TRBV7-2 and TRBJ1-3 for the parts outside the CDR3, the full variable domain is GAGVSQSPSNKVTEKGKDVELRCDPISGHTALYWYRQSLGQGLEFLIYFQGNSAPDKSGLPSDRFSAERTGGSVSTLTIQRTQQEDSAVYLCASASGGSGNTIYFGEGSWLTVV.

This clonotype was picked up many times. This chain connects TRBV6-1 to TRBJ1-1; 7 bases map to TRBD1. The CDR3 contains 14 residues. Germline CDR1 and CDR2: MNHNS and SASEGT. The V gene end was trimmed by 5 bases and the J gene end by 1 base; junction bases not matched to a gene: 4. In DNA, the CDR3 is TGTGCCAGCAGTTTAGGACAGGCGAACACTGAAGCTTTCTTT. Residues: CASSLGQANTEAFF.